The 26 T cell receptor beta chains in this list originate from one sample, sequenced in a study of blood T cell repertoires in COVID-19. Data came from immunoSEQ multiplex PCR; TCRdb stores just in-frame clones and leaves some out. The data hold some 83,000 clones, with around 80% observed a single time. The sample taken for sequencing was peripheral blood. The receptors were sampled from a man between 60 and 70 years old with active or convalescent COVID-19.

The CDR3 sequence is CASSAWGGSPLHF. CDR3 sequence (DNA): TGTGCCAGCAGTGCCTGGGGAGGTTCACCCCTCCACTTT. V and J are TRBV25-1 and TRBJ1-6; no reliable D call. V gave up 4 bases and J gave up 9 bases, with 10 bases separating them. The CDR3 sequence is 13 residues long. CDR1 MGHDK and CDR2 SYGVNS come from the germline V gene.

The chain has TRBV19 and TRBJ1-2, with a tentative D call TRBD1 (5 bases). The ends were cut back, 2 bases at V and 6 bases at J, with 19 bases in the middle. CDR3 length: 16 residues. From germline, CDR1 is LNHDA and CDR2 SQIVND (reference sequence). The CDR3 bases are TGTGCCAGTAGTATACTTATTGGTCGGCAGGGTGATGGCTACACCTTC. Translated, it gives CASSILIGRQGDGYTF.

The chain has TRBV19 and TRBJ2-1; tentative D call: TRBD1 (6 bases). Germline CDR1 reads LNHDA; CDR2 reads SQIVND (reference sequence). Trimming took off 9 bases at V and 4 bases at J, with 16 bases between the two ends. The CDR3 extends over 14 amino acids. The CDR3 nucleotides read TGTGCCAGCAAGCCCGGGACACCATACAATGAGCAGTTCTTC. This encodes CASKPGTPYNEQFF.

The CDR3 reads CASSQIQGVSEQYF. The CDR3 DNA is TGCGCCAGCAGCCAAATCCAGGGGGTTAGCGAGCAGTACTTC. This chain joins TRBV4-1 and TRBJ2-7; 7 positions agree with TRBD1. The germline V gene encodes CDR1 MGHRA and CDR2 YSYEKL. The CDR3 sequence is 14 residues long. Losses at the gene ends were 2 bases for V and 6 bases for J; bases not matched to a gene: 7.

This clone turned up a few times. CDR3 sequence reads: CASGLPGGNSPLHF. DNA of the CDR3: TGTGCTAGTGGTTTGCCCGGAGGAAATTCACCCCTCCACTTT. The chain links TRBV12-5 to TRBJ1-6; no clear D. Trimming stripped 2 bases from V and 7 bases from J, with 9 bases between. This CDR3 is 14 amino acids long. Germline V gives CDR1 LGHNT, CDR2 FRNRAP.

The chain employs TRBV2 and TRBJ1-2; 7 bases are shared with TRBD1. The CDR3 has 14 residues. With V trimmed by 2 bases and J by 4 bases, 4 bases remained unmatched. The germline V gene encodes CDR1 SNHLY and CDR2 FYNNEI. The CDR3 region is CASSEPAGGYGYTF. The CDR3 nucleotides are TGTGCCAGCAGTGAACCGGCAGGGGGCTATGGCTACACCTTC. Using reference TRBV2 and TRBJ1-2 for the parts outside the CDR3, the full variable domain is EPEVTQTPSHQVTQMGQEVILRCVPISNHLYFYWYRQILGQKVEFLVSFYNNEISEKSEIFDDQFSVERPDGSNFTLKIRSTKLEDSAMYFCASSEPAGGYGYTFGSGTRLTVV.

The rearrangement joins TRBV5-1 to TRBJ2-7; TRBD2 aligns across 7 bases. Per the germline V gene, CDR1 is SGHRS and CDR2 is YFSETQ. V shed 1 base, J shed 0 bases, and the junction held 4 bases outside the gene matches. The CDR3 contains 15 residues. In DNA, the CDR3 is TGCGCCAGCAGCTTGAACGGGGGGAGCTCCTACGAGCAGTACTTC. It is translated as CASSLNGGSSYEQYF. The full variable domain, in which reference TRBV5-1 and TRBJ2-7 provide the parts outside the CDR3, is KAGVTQTPRYLIKTRGQQVTLSCSPISGHRSVSWYQQTPGQGLQFLFEYFSETQRNKGNFPGRFSGRQFSNSRSEMNVSTLELGDSALYLCASSLNGGSSYEQYFGPGTRLTVT.

The gene calls are TRBV12-3 or TRBV12-4 and TRBJ1-4; TRBD1 is a possible D gene (6 bases). CDR3 length: 13 residues. Trimming cost V 7 bases and J 8 bases, with 14 bases left between them. This CDR3 reads CASNTGMEEKLFF. The CDR3, as DNA: TGTGCCAGCAATACAGGGATGGAGGAAAAACTGTTTTTT.

The chain couples TRBV21-1 to TRBJ1-1. TRBV21-1 is shown as a pseudogene. This CDR3 contains 17 residues. The CDR3 loop reads CASSLEENTGSNTEAFF. DNA for the CDR3: TGTGCCAGCAGCCTCGAGGAGAATACCGGGTCGAACACTGAAGCTTTCTTT.

This chain links TRBV6-5 with TRBJ1-6, with D possibly TRBD1 on 6 matching bases. This CDR3 is 15 amino acids long. From germline, CDR1 is MNHEY and CDR2 SVGAGI. V lost 5 bases and J 7 bases, leaving 15 bases between the germline ends. In DNA form, the CDR3 reads TGTGCCAGCAGTCCGCAACAGGGCACCAATTCACCCCTCCACTTT. Amino acid sequence: CASSPQQGTNSPLHF.

V usage is TRBV6-5 and J usage is TRBJ2-3; no reliable D call. Per germline, CDR1 MNHEY and CDR2 SVGAGI. Trimming removed 6 bases at V and 4 bases at J, with 14 bases between. The CDR3 runs to 14 residues. The CDR3 sequence: CASSPPGSPDTQYF. CDR3 DNA sequence: TGTGCCAGCAGCCCCCCAGGCAGCCCAGATACGCAGTATTTT.

This chain connects TRBV27 to TRBJ2-7, with TRBD2 as a possible D gene (6 bases). Trimming cost V 3 bases and J 4 bases, with 13 bases left between them. Germline CDR1 reads MNHEY; CDR2 reads SMNVEV (reference sequence). CDR3 size: 14 residues. The DNA for the CDR3 is TGTGCCAGCAGTTTTGGTAGGGGAGGATACGAGCAGTACTTC. Its protein is CASSFGRGGYEQYF.

The gene calls are TRBV19 and TRBJ1-5; 7 positions agree with TRBD1. This CDR3 comprises 15 residues. The germline V gene encodes CDR1 LNHDA and CDR2 SQIVND (reference sequence). With 5 bases clipped from V and 6 bases from J, the junction kept 10 bases outside the gene matches. The CDR3 reads CASSPRQGTSQPQHF. As DNA, the CDR3 is TGTGCCAGTAGTCCCCGACAGGGAACAAGTCAGCCCCAGCATTTT.

This sequence joins TRBV5-6 and TRBJ2-1; 10 positions agree with TRBD2. V lost 5 bases, J lost 3 bases, and 5 bases stayed unmatched. CDR3 length: 15 amino acids. Germline V gives CDR1 SGHDT, CDR2 YYEEEE. The CDR3 sequence: CASRFLAGDYNEQFF. As DNA, the CDR3 is TGTGCCAGCAGGTTTCTAGCGGGGGACTACAATGAGCAGTTCTTC.

V usage is TRBV19 and J usage is TRBJ2-5, with TRBD2 matching 11 bases. The germline V gene has CDR1 LNHDA and CDR2 SQIVND (reference sequence). Trimming took 3 bases from V and 2 from J; bases not matched to a gene: 8. CDR3 size: 17 residues. In DNA, the CDR3 is TGTGCCAGTAGTATGGGGTTGGGACTAGCGGTGCAAGAGACCCAGTACTTC. This codes for CASSMGLGLAVQETQYF.

The chain employs TRBV24-1 and TRBJ2-2, with 7 bases identical to TRBD2. After removal of 0 bases from V and 3 bases from J, the junction contained 12 bases not matched to a gene. The CDR3 totals 19 residues. Germline CDR1 reads KGHDR; CDR2 reads SFDVKD. The CDR3 protein is CATSDLGQWGRADTGELFF. CDR3 DNA sequence: TGTGCCACCAGTGATTTGGGACAATGGGGGAGGGCGGACACCGGGGAGCTGTTTTTT.

The chain recombines TRBV11-2 with TRBJ2-2, with TRBD2 matching over 8 bases. The germline V gene encodes CDR1 SGHAT and CDR2 FQNNGV. After removal of 6 bases from V and 6 bases from J, the junction contained 6 bases not matched to a gene. The CDR3 runs 14 residues. The CDR3 sequence: CASRGVAGSGELFF. The CDR3 DNA follows: TGTGCCAGCAGAGGGGTAGCGGGGTCCGGGGAGCTGTTTTTT.

The chain combines TRBV4-1 with TRBJ2-3, with D maybe TRBD1 (6 bases). Trimming took off 4 bases at V and 2 bases at J, with 10 bases between the two ends. The CDR3 has 14 residues. The germline CDR1 and CDR2 sequences are MGHRA and YSYEKL. CDR3: CASSRGTHTDTQYF. Written as DNA, the CDR3 is TGCGCCAGCAGCCGAGGGACACACACAGATACGCAGTATTTT.

The V call is TRBV27, the J call TRBJ2-2; 9 bases map to TRBD2. V trimming: 6 bases; J trimming: 6 bases; junction bases outside the gene matches: 8. CDR1 is MNHEY, CDR2 SMNVEV, per germline (reference sequence). The CDR3 length is 15 residues. The DNA of the CDR3 is TGTGCCAGCAGGAGGGGGACTAGCCCGTCCGGGGAGCTGTTTTTT. Its protein is CASRRGTSPSGELFF.

This clone showed up just a few times. The J gene is TRBJ2-2, the V gene TRBV6-2 or TRBV6-3; a weak D match, TRBD2 (6 bases). The CDR3 loop spans 17 amino acids. CDR1 is MNHEY, CDR2 SVGEGT, per germline. Trimming cost V 5 bases and J 2 bases, with 18 bases left between them. CDR3 DNA sequence: TGTGCCAGCAGTAACCCGTTCGGAGGGCTTAACACCGGGGAGCTGTTTTTT. Its translation: CASSNPFGGLNTGELFF.

The chain carries TRBV7-9 and TRBJ2-7, with 7 nucleotides matching TRBD1. Per germline, CDR1 SEHNR and CDR2 FQNEAQ (reference sequence). The CDR3 extends over 17 amino acids. The CDR3 sequence is CASSAAWGTVSPYEQYF. The CDR3 DNA is TGTGCAAGTTCAGCAGCCTGGGGGACAGTTTCTCCCTACGAGCAGTACTTC.

J is TRBJ2-1 and V is TRBV7-2; 9 bases agree with TRBD2. Germline loops: CDR1 SGHTA, CDR2 FQGNSA. This CDR3 region has 16 residues. V lost 0 bases and J lost 5; bases outside the gene matches: 5. The CDR3 DNA reads as TGTGCCAGCAGCTTAGCTTGGCTAGCGGGGAACAATGAGCAGTTCTTC. Its translation is CASSLAWLAGNNEQFF.

This clone was seen a handful of times. The gene calls are TRBV18 and TRBJ1-1, with a tentative D call TRBD1 (5 bases). V dropped 3 bases and J dropped 5 bases, with 19 bases sitting between them. Per the germline V gene, CDR1 is KGHSH and CDR2 is LQKENI. The CDR3 has 16 amino acids. CDR3 coding DNA: TGTGCCAGCTCACCGGGGTACGGGGGAGAAAGGACTGAAGCTTTCTTT. Translated: CASSPGYGGERTEAFF. The full variable domain, in which reference TRBV18 and TRBJ1-1 provide the parts outside the CDR3, is NAGVMQNPRHLVRRRGQEARLRCSPMKGHSHVYWYRQLPEEGLKFMVYLQKENIIDESGMPKERFSAEFPKEGPSILRIQQVVRGDSAAYFCASSPGYGGERTEAFFGQGTRLTVV.

V gene TRBV6-5 combines with J gene TRBJ2-7; D perhaps matches TRBD1 (6 bases). The V gene lost 6 bases and the J gene lost 0 bases, with 15 bases spanning the gap. The CDR3 contains 15 residues. CDR1 MNHEY and CDR2 SVGAGI come from the germline V gene. CDR3 nucleotides: TGTGCCAGCAGGAAGGACAGAGGGGGCTCCTACGAGCAGTACTTC. It encodes CASRKDRGGSYEQYF.

This chain links TRBV2 with TRBJ2-6; the D is unclear. V was cut by 2 bases and J by 0 bases, with 8 bases left in between. The CDR3 has 16 residues. CDR1 is SNHLY and CDR2 is FYNNEI in the germline V gene. CDR3 sequence reads: CASSEWQVSGANVLTF. The CDR3 region has the DNA TGTGCCAGCAGTGAATGGCAGGTCTCTGGGGCCAACGTCCTGACTTTC. The variable domain in full, with the rest retrieved from reference TRBV2 and TRBJ2-6, is EPEVTQTPSHQVTQMGQEVILRCVPISNHLYFYWYRQILGQKVEFLVSFYNNEISEKSEIFDDQFSVERPDGSNFTLKIRSTKLEDSAMYFCASSEWQVSGANVLTFGAGSRLTVL.

V and J are TRBV19 and TRBJ1-6; 7 bases map to TRBD1. CDR3 size: 12 residues. Germline V gene lookup returns CDR1 LNHDA and CDR2 SQIVND (reference sequence). The CDR3 loop is CASGQYNSPLHF. The CDR3 bases are TGTGCGTCGGGACAGTATAATTCACCCCTCCACTTT.